The 21 T cell receptor beta chains reported below all come from one sample, sequenced in a study of CD8 T cells in Susac syndrome. It was with random hexamers that 0.5 to 1 ug RNA was reverse transcribed. MiXCR, run by TCRdb on the immunoSEQ multiplex PCR reads, gives a single entry per CDR3 protein. The sample holds 100,000 to 150,000 distinct CDR3 sequences, roughly 95% seen once. Source material: CD4+ T cells from PBMCs. The source is a human donor with Susac syndrome.

The V call is TRBV5-1, the J call TRBJ2-5, with D perhaps TRBD1 (5 bases). V shed 3 bases and J shed 2 bases, with 14 bases lying between them. The CDR3 sequence is 15 residues long. Germline-derived CDR1 and CDR2 are SGHRS and YFSETQ. As DNA, the CDR3 is TGCGCCAGCAGCTGGTGGGTGACAGCGCAAGAGACCCAGTACTTC. Its protein is CASSWWVTAQETQYF.

V usage is TRBV30 and J usage is TRBJ2-1; the match to TRBD2 covers 12 bases. The CDR3 has 15 amino acids. Germline V gene lookup returns CDR1 GTSNPN and CDR2 SVGIG (reference sequence). The ends lost 2 bases at V and 9 bases at J; junction bases unmatched: 8. CDR3 sequence: CAWSSGLAGSGEQFF. CDR3 coding DNA: TGTGCCTGGAGTTCCGGACTAGCGGGAAGTGGTGAGCAGTTCTTC.

The gene calls are TRBV2 and TRBJ2-1; 8 positions agree with TRBD1. This CDR3 is 13 amino acids long. Trimming at V came to 6 bases and at J to 7 bases, leaving 5 bases not matched to a gene. Germline CDR1 is SNHLY and CDR2 is FYNNEI. CDR3 residues: CASSGDRKNEQFF. The CDR3 region has the DNA TGTGCCAGCAGCGGGGACAGGAAAAATGAGCAGTTCTTC.

The V gene is TRBV7-8, the J gene TRBJ1-2; D is ambiguous. Germline values: CDR1 SGHVS, CDR2 FQNEAQ. Between the trimmed V and J ends, which lost 5 bases and 8 bases, there was a span of 9 bases. CDR3 size: 11 residues. CDR3 DNA: TGTGCCAGCAGCGCAATTAAGGGCTACACCTTC. Amino acids: CASSAIKGYTF.

The table lists this clonotype with a count of one. This CDR3 reads CATSKRGFQETQYF. The CDR3 DNA is TGTGCCACCAGCAAACGGGGCTTCCAAGAGACCCAGTACTTC. The V call is TRBV15, the J call TRBJ2-5; either TRBD1 or TRBD2 may supply D (5 bases each). The CDR3 sequence is 14 residues long. Germline assignment: CDR1 LNHNV and CDR2 YYDKDF (reference sequence). Trimming stripped 4 bases from V and 1 base from J, with 10 bases between.

The rearrangement joins TRBV29-1 to TRBJ2-5; D gene ambiguous. This CDR3 is 12 amino acids long. CDR1 is SQVTM and CDR2 is ANQGSEA in the germline V gene. V lost 7 bases, J lost 5 bases, and 14 bases lay in between. The CDR3 is CSGTEAEETQYF. The CDR3, as DNA: TGCAGCGGAACAGAGGCGGAGGAGACCCAGTACTTC.

This clonotype was observed once. The rearrangement uses TRBV20-1 and TRBJ2-5, with TRBD2 matching over 7 bases. CDR3 size: 13 residues. The germline V gene has CDR1 DFQATT and CDR2 SNEGSKA (reference sequence). V was clipped by 5 bases and J by 5 bases; unmatched bases: 8. The CDR3 DNA sequence: TGCAGTGCTGTGAGACTAGCCAGGGAGACCCAGTACTTC. It is translated as CSAVRLARETQYF.

The gene calls are TRBV29-1 and TRBJ2-5, with 8 nucleotides matching TRBD1. CDR3 length: 14 amino acids. Germline CDR1 reads SQVTM; CDR2 reads ANQGSEA. V lost 0 bases and J lost 4; bases outside the gene matches: 4. The CDR3 loop reads CSVEEGQARETQYF. CDR3 DNA sequence: TGCAGCGTTGAAGAGGGACAGGCACGAGAGACCCAGTACTTC. Filled out from reference TRBV29-1 and TRBJ2-5, the complete variable domain reads SAVISQKPSRDICQRGTSLTIQCQVDSQVTMMFWYRQQPGQSLTLIATANQGSEATYESGFVIDKFPISRPNLTFSTLTVSNMSPEDSSIYLCSVEEGQARETQYFGPGTRLLVL.

This clonotype occurred a few times. The chain uses TRBV9 and TRBJ1-1; D remains unclear. Germline V CDR1 and CDR2: SGDLS, YYNGEE. The CDR3 totals 13 residues. Trimming took 0 bases from V and 1 from J, leaving 4 bases between them. The CDR3 coding sequence is TGTGCCAGCAGCGTAGGGCCGAACACTGAAGCTTTCTTT. Encoded protein: CASSVGPNTEAFF.

The chain joins TRBV24-1 to TRBJ2-1; TRBD2 matches at 12 bases. V was clipped by 4 bases and J by 9 bases; unmatched bases: 6. CDR1 is KGHDR and CDR2 is SFDVKD in the germline V gene. This CDR3 comprises 15 residues. The CDR3 DNA follows: TGTGCCACCAGTGAGTCGCTAGCGGGAGGGACTGAGCAGTTCTTC. It encodes CATSESLAGGTEQFF.

This sequence joins TRBV20-1 and TRBJ2-1, with TRBD2 matching over 7 bases. Germline CDR1 and CDR2: DFQATT and SNEGSKA (reference sequence). Trimming cost V 8 bases and J 8 bases; bases outside gene matches: 18. The CDR3 loop spans 15 amino acids. DNA of the CDR3: TGCAGTCATCTCCTGGGACGGACTAGATCCGATGAGCAGTTCTTC. The encoded protein is CSHLLGRTRSDEQFF.

The V call is TRBV20-1, the J call TRBJ2-2; D is perhaps TRBD2 (6 bases). The length of the CDR3 is 14 residues. Looked up from germline, CDR1 is DFQATT and CDR2 is SNEGSKA (reference sequence). V was pared by 5 bases and J by 6 bases, with 16 bases between. The CDR3 coding sequence is TGCAGTGCTCCTCATAGCGGACGAGCCGGGGAGCTGTTTTTT. It encodes CSAPHSGRAGELFF.

The gene calls are TRBV20-1 and TRBJ2-7; the D is unclear. Trimming took 3 bases from V and 7 from J, leaving 16 bases between them. This CDR3 is built from 13 residues. CDR1 is DFQATT and CDR2 is SNEGSKA in the germline V gene (reference sequence). The CDR3 DNA follows: TGCAGTGCTAGCCGGGCCCTCACGCATGAGCAGTACTTC. This gives the protein CSASRALTHEQYF.

This clonotype has a single count. The chain employs TRBV9 and TRBJ2-7; D is perhaps TRBD1 (5 bases). Trimming shortened V by 0 bases and J by 5 bases, and 15 bases separated the two germline ends. This CDR3 comprises 15 residues. CDR1 SGDLS and CDR2 YYNGEE come from the germline V gene. The CDR3 loop is CASSVAQGRSDEQYF. The CDR3 DNA reads as TGTGCCAGCAGCGTAGCCCAGGGCCGGTCCGACGAGCAGTACTTC.

This rearrangement joins TRBV9 to TRBJ1-2; maybe TRBD1 (5 bases). Trimming removed 5 bases from V and 4 bases from J, with 9 bases in between. This CDR3 comprises 12 residues. Germline lookup yields CDR1 SGDLS and CDR2 YYNGEE. The CDR3 region has the DNA TGTGCCAGCAGGAGGGGCGGCTATGGCTACACCTTC. It is translated as CASRRGGYGYTF.

This sequence joins TRBV29-1 and TRBJ1-2; the match to TRBD1 covers 11 bases. The germline V gene has CDR1 SQVTM and CDR2 ANQGSEA. The CDR3 runs 13 residues. With V trimmed by 6 bases and J by 4 bases, 4 bases remained unmatched. CDR3 in amino acids: CSVRTGGTYGYTF. In DNA form, the CDR3 reads TGCAGCGTACGGACAGGGGGCACCTATGGCTACACCTTC.

The chain couples TRBV20-1 to TRBJ2-1; 10 positions match TRBD2. This CDR3 is 15 amino acids long. The germline V gene encodes CDR1 DFQATT and CDR2 SNEGSKA (reference sequence). Trimming removed 5 bases from V and 0 bases from J; junction bases left unmatched: 4. As DNA, the CDR3 is TGCAGTGCTGCGAGACTAGCGGGCTCCTACAATGAGCAGTTCTTC. It yields the protein CSAARLAGSYNEQFF.

This chain uses TRBV29-1 with TRBJ2-7; D might be TRBD1 or TRBD2, each matching 5 bases. The V end lost 1 base, the J end lost 0 bases, and 16 bases lay between the germline ends. This CDR3 region has 16 residues. CDR1 and CDR2 from the germline V gene are SQVTM and ANQGSEA. The CDR3 reads CSVEAANLGGSYEQYF. The CDR3 DNA reads TGCAGCGTTGAAGCTGCAAACCTTGGGGGCTCCTACGAGCAGTACTTC.

J is TRBJ2-6 and V is TRBV30; D not resolved. The CDR3 has 13 residues. V dropped 4 bases and J dropped 0 bases, with 4 bases sitting between them. Germline V gives CDR1 GTSNPN, CDR2 SVGIG (reference sequence). For the CDR3, the DNA is TGTGCCTGGAAACTCTCTGGGGCCAACGTCCTGACTTTC. Translation gives CAWKLSGANVLTF.

The V gene is TRBV30, the J gene TRBJ1-2, with D maybe TRBD1 (5 bases). Trimming cost V 3 bases and J 1 base, with 12 bases left between them. This CDR3 is 14 amino acids long. Germline CDR1 is GTSNPN and CDR2 is SVGIG (reference sequence). The CDR3 sequence is CAWRAGTVNYGYTF. CDR3 bases: TGTGCCTGGAGAGCCGGGACGGTTAACTATGGCTACACCTTC.

The chain links TRBV30 to TRBJ1-1, with D maybe TRBD1 (6 bases). Trimming removed 2 bases from V and 5 bases from J, with 12 bases in between. This CDR3 is 13 amino acids long. Germline CDR1 reads GTSNPN; CDR2 reads SVGIG (reference sequence). The CDR3 DNA reads TGTGCCTGGAGTTTCGGGGGGCAAACTGAAGCTTTCTTT. Translating it yields CAWSFGGQTEAFF.